In its sample, the clone carrying this T cell receptor beta chain was seen many times. Its antigen remains unknown. The data belong to a study of T cell repertoires in cytomegalovirus infection. TCRdb redid the calling of the reads with MiXCR, one entry per CDR3 protein. Of around 740,000 distinct CDR3 sequences detected, 35% to 40% appear once; the ten largest clones hold 2.5% to 3%. V was shortened by 0 bases and J by 6 bases, with 12 bases between the two germline ends. The germline V gene has CDR1 SGHTA and CDR2 FQGNSA. This CDR3 is built from 15 residues. The study's findings and limits: Ex vivo, HLA-C-restricted CMV-specific TCR beta clonotypes prevailed over the rest of the response.

The receptor was derived from a human donor in good health (CMV status not recorded). Some clones in this sample may be carry-over from other donors' samples. The sequencing sample was made of PBMCs. This sequence joins TRBV7-2 and TRBJ1-5; perhaps TRBD1 as D (5 bases). The CDR3 spells CASSLASGVSQPQHF. CDR3 sequence (DNA): TGTGCCAGCAGCTTAGCTTCGGGGGTGAGTCAGCCCCAGCATTTT.